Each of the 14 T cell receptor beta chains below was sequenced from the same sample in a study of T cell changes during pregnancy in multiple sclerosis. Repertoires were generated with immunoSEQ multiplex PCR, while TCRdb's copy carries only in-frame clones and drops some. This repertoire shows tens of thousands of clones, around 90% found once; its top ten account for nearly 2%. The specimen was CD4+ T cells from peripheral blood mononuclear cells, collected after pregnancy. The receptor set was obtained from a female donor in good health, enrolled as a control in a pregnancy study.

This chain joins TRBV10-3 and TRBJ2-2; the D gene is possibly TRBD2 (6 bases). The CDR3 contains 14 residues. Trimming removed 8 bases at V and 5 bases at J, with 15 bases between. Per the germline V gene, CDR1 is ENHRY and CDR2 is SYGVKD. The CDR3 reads CAIAVTGVTGELFF. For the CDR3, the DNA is TGTGCCATCGCGGTGACGGGGGTGACCGGGGAGCTGTTTTTT.

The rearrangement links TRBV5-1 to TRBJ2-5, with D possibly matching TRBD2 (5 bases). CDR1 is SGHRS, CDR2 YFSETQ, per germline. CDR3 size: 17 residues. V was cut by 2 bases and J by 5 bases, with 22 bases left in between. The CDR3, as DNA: TGCGCCAGCAGCTTCAGACCCGGACTCCCAAAATGGGAGACCCAGTACTTC. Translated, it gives CASSFRPGLPKWETQYF.

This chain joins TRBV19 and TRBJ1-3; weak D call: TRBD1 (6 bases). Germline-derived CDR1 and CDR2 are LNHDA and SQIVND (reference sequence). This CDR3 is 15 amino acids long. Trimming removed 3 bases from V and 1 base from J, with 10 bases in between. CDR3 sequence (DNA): TGTGCCAGTAGTATCGGGGGGCTTTCTGGAAACACCATATATTTT. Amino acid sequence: CASSIGGLSGNTIYF.

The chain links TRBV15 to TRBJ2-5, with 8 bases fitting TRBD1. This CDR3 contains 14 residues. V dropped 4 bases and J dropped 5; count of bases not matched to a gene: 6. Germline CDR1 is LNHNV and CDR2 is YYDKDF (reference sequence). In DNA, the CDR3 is TGTGCCACCAGCACAAACAGGGGGAGGGAGACCCAGTACTTC. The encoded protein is CATSTNRGRETQYF.

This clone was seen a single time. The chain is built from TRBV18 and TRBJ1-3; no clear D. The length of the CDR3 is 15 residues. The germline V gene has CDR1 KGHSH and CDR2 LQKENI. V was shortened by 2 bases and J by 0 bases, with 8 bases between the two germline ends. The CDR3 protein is CASSPSTSSGNTIYF. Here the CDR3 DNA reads TGTGCCAGCTCACCAAGCACGAGCTCTGGAAACACCATATATTTT.

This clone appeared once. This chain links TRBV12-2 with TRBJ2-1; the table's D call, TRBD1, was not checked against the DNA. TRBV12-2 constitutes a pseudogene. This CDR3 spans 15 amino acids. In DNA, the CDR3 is TGTGCAAGTCGCTTATTAGGGGCCACCTACAATGAGCAGTTCTTC. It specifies CASRLLGATYNEQFF.

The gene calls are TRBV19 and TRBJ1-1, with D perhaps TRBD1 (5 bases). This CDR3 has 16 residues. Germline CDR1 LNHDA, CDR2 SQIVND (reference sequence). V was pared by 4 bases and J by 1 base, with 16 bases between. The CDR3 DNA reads TGTGCCAGTAGTACCGGACATGGGAGGGGGAACACTGAAGCTTTCTTT. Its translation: CASSTGHGRGNTEAFF.

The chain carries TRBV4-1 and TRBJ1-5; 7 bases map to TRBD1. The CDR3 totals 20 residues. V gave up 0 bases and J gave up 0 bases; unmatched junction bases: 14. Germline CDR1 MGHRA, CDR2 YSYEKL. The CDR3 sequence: CASSQDVTGSIQYSNQPQHF. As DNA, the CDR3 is TGCGCCAGCAGCCAAGATGTGACAGGGTCCATCCAATATAGCAATCAGCCCCAGCATTTT.

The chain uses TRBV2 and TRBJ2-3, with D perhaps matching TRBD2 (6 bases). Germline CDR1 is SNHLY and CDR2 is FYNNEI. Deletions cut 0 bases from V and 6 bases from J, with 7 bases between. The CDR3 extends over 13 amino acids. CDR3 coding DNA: TGTGCCAGCAGTGAAGCGGGGGGTGATACGCAGTATTTT. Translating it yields CASSEAGGDTQYF.

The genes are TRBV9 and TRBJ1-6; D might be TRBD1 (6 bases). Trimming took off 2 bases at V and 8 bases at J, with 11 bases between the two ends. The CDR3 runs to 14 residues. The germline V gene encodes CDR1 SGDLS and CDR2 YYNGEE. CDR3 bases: TGTGCCAGCAGCGTTCAGGGGTGGGATTCACCCCTCCACTTT. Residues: CASSVQGWDSPLHF.

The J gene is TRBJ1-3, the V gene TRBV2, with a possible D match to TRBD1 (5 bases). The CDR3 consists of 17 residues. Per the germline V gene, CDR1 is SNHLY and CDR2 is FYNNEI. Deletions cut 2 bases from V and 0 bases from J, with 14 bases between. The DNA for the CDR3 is TGTGCCAGCAGTGAATTTGGCCAGGGCAACTCTGGAAACACCATATATTTT. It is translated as CASSEFGQGNSGNTIYF. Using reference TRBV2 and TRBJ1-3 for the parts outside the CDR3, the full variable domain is EPEVTQTPSHQVTQMGQEVILRCVPISNHLYFYWYRQILGQKVEFLVSFYNNEISEKSEIFDDQFSVERPDGSNFTLKIRSTKLEDSAMYFCASSEFGQGNSGNTIYFGEGSWLTVV.

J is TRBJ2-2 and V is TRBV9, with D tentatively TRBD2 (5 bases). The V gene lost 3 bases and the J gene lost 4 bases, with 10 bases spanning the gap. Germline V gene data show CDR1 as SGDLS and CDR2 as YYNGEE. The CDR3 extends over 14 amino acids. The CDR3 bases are TGTGCCAGCAGCGAACTAGTTGTCACCGGGGAGCTGTTTTTT. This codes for CASSELVVTGELFF. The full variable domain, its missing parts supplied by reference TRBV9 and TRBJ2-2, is DSGVTQTPKHLITATGQRVTLRCSPRSGDLSVYWYQQSLDQGLQFLIQYYNGEERAKGNILERFSAQQFPDLHSELNLSSLELGDSALYFCASSELVVTGELFFGEGSRLTVL.

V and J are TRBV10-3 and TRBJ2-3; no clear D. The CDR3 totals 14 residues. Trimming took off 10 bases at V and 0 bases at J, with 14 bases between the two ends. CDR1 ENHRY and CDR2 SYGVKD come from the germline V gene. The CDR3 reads CATKPRSSTDTQYF. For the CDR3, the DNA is TGTGCCACTAAACCCCGTTCTAGCACAGATACGCAGTATTTT.

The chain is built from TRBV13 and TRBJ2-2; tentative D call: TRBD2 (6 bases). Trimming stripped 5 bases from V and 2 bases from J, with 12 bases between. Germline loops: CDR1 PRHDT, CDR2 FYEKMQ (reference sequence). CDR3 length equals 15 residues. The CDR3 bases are TGTGCCAGCAGCCCCCCGGGGGACAACACCGGGGAGCTGTTTTTT. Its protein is CASSPPGDNTGELFF.